One sample yielded the 19 T cell receptor beta chains listed below, sequenced in a study of cytomegalovirus exposure and HLA in healthy donors. The PCR made use of 60 Vbeta and 13 Jbeta primers. Assay: immunoSEQ multiplex PCR; the TCRdb copy retains only in-frame clones and omits some. The sample has around 67,000 clones, 75% to 90% seen once; the top ten hold over 10%. The sample comprised PBMCs. The receptor source for this set is a woman aged 25 to 45 in good health and CMV-seropositive.

V usage is TRBV4-1 and J usage is TRBJ1-2; perhaps TRBD1 as D (5 bases). V gave up 4 bases and J gave up 4 bases, with 16 bases separating them. This CDR3 is 15 amino acids long. Germline-derived CDR1 and CDR2 are MGHRA and YSYEKL. CDR3 coding DNA: TGCGCCAGCAGCCCAGTCGACAGCAGTTTCTATGGCTACACCTTC. This sequence encodes CASSPVDSSFYGYTF.

V and J are TRBV28 and TRBJ2-1, with D perhaps matching TRBD2 (5 bases). There are 15 residues in the CDR3. V was trimmed by 2 bases and J by 5 bases, leaving 13 bases between them. The germline CDR1 and CDR2 sequences are MDHEN and SYDVKM. The CDR3 loop reads CASSLTGISNNEQFF. In DNA form, the CDR3 reads TGTGCCAGCAGTTTAACCGGGATCTCAAACAATGAGCAGTTCTTC.

This CDR3 is CACPGQGAEAFF. CDR3 coding DNA: TGTGCCTGTCCGGGACAGGGGGCTGAAGCTTTCTTT. The chain employs TRBV30 and TRBJ1-1; 11 bases line up with TRBD1. J was trimmed by 6 bases and V by 6 bases; bases with no gene match: 3. Germline values: CDR1 GTSNPN, CDR2 SVGIG (reference sequence). This CDR3 spans 12 amino acids.

This chain links TRBV5-1 with TRBJ2-7, with 7 positions matching TRBD1. Looked up from germline, CDR1 is SGHRS and CDR2 is YFSETQ. V shed 3 bases, J shed 2 bases, and the junction held 5 bases outside the gene matches. CDR3 size: 14 residues. The CDR3 DNA sequence: TGCGCCAGCAGCTGGGGGACAGCAGCCTACGAGCAGTACTTC. Residues: CASSWGTAAYEQYF.

This clone occurred once. The chain combines TRBV28 with TRBJ1-5; 12 positions match TRBD1. Losses at the gene ends were 5 bases for V and 3 bases for J; bases not matched to a gene: 17. CDR3 length: 20 residues. Germline CDR1 is MDHEN and CDR2 is SYDVKM. The DNA of the CDR3 is TGTGCCAGCAGTCCCGAACGCCGGGACAGGGGGCAAGGGAACAATCAGCCCCAGCATTTT. Its protein is CASSPERRDRGQGNNQPQHF.

J is TRBJ2-1 and V is TRBV27; TRBD1 agrees at 7 bases. Germline values: CDR1 MNHEY, CDR2 SMNVEV (reference sequence). The CDR3 covers 15 residues. V trimming: 5 bases; J trimming: 3 bases; junction bases outside the gene matches: 7. The CDR3 reads CASSPTGALYNEQFF. The DNA for the CDR3 is TGTGCCAGCAGTCCTACAGGGGCCCTCTACAATGAGCAGTTCTTC.

The V and J genes are TRBV6-4 and TRBJ2-3; 9 bases agree with TRBD2. V gave up 5 bases and J gave up 0 bases; unmatched junction bases: 0. The CDR3 has 14 residues. Germline V lookup: CDR1 MRHNA, CDR2 SNTAGT. CDR3 amino acids: CASSLAGSTDTQYF. The CDR3 DNA follows: TGTGCCAGCAGTCTAGCGGGGAGCACAGATACGCAGTATTTT.

This chain joins TRBV9 and TRBJ2-3, with no clear D. CDR1 and CDR2 from the germline V gene are SGDLS and YYNGEE. Trimming removed 4 bases from V and 2 bases from J, with 11 bases in between. This CDR3 region has 14 residues. The chain's CDR3 is CASSRVRYTDTQYF. The CDR3 DNA follows: TGTGCCAGCAGCAGAGTTCGCTACACAGATACGCAGTATTTT.

The chain is built from TRBV18 and TRBJ2-1; D ambiguous. This CDR3 spans 13 amino acids. With 2 bases removed from V and 8 bases from J, the gap between germline ends came to 10 bases. The germline CDR1 and CDR2 sequences are KGHSH and LQKENI. The CDR3 coding sequence is TGTGCCAGCTCACCAGGGCTCAGACATGAGCAGTTCTTC. As protein: CASSPGLRHEQFF. Drawing the rest from reference TRBV18 and TRBJ2-1, the complete variable domain is NAGVMQNPRHLVRRRGQEARLRCSPMKGHSHVYWYRQLPEEGLKFMVYLQKENIIDESGMPKERFSAEFPKEGPSILRIQQVVRGDSAAYFCASSPGLRHEQFFGPGTRLTVL.

J is TRBJ2-5 and V is TRBV6-5; D is unresolved. Germline-derived CDR1 and CDR2 are MNHEY and SVGAGI. The CDR3 sequence is 13 residues long. Trimming removed 11 bases from V and 2 bases from J, with 15 bases in between. In nucleotides, the CDR3 is TGTGCCTCCGTCGGCGGAGATCAAGAGACCCAGTACTTC. It specifies CASVGGDQETQYF.

The chain joins TRBV7-6 to TRBJ1-2, with TRBD1 matching over 9 bases. J gave up 4 bases and V 5 bases, and 11 bases lay outside the gene matches. CDR3 length: 16 residues. Germline CDR1 reads SGHVS; CDR2 reads FNYEAQ. The CDR3 loop reads CASSGHRGRECYGYTF. The CDR3 DNA is TGTGCCAGCAGCGGTCACAGGGGGCGTGAGTGCTATGGCTACACCTTC.

J is TRBJ2-7 and V is TRBV27; 7 bases map to TRBD2. Per the germline V gene, CDR1 is MNHEY and CDR2 is SMNVEV (reference sequence). Losses at the gene ends were 2 bases for V and 2 bases for J; bases not matched to a gene: 6. The CDR3 contains 15 residues. The CDR3 DNA reads as TGTGCCAGCAGTTTAGCCGGGACTAATCCCTACGAGCAGTACTTC. The encoded protein is CASSLAGTNPYEQYF.

This rearrangement joins TRBV6-5 to TRBJ2-5; 8 bases map to TRBD1. The CDR3 is made up of 14 amino acids. V shed 10 bases, J shed 4 bases, and the junction held 11 bases outside the gene matches. CDR1 MNHEY and CDR2 SVGAGI come from the germline V gene. CDR3 sequence: CATRTGLISETQYF. CDR3 coding DNA: TGTGCCACCCGGACAGGGCTAATTTCAGAGACCCAGTACTTC.

This clone came up once. The V call is TRBV6-6, the J call TRBJ2-7; D perhaps matches TRBD1 (6 bases). V was cut by 6 bases and J by 6 bases, with 18 bases left in between. Germline V gene data show CDR1 as MNHNY and CDR2 as SVGAGI (reference sequence). There are 14 residues in the CDR3. The CDR3 coding sequence is TGTGCCAGCAGGGAACAGGGTGGATGGTTCGAGCAGTACTTC. Translating gives CASREQGGWFEQYF.

This rearrangement joins TRBV10-2 to TRBJ2-7; D remains ambiguous. This CDR3 has 11 residues. The V gene's germline CDR1 is WSHSY and CDR2 SAAADI. V lost 6 bases and J 2 bases, leaving 5 bases between the germline ends. CDR3 protein: CASRSTYEQYF. CDR3 in DNA: TGCGCCAGCAGGTCCACCTACGAGCAGTACTTC.

The chain recombines TRBV7-2 with TRBJ2-5; D might be TRBD2 (5 bases). The DNA end is more similar to TRBJ2-7, so the J call may be wrong. The CDR3 spans 15 residues. Germline values: CDR1 SGHTA, CDR2 FQGNSA. For the CDR3, the DNA is TGTGCCAGCAGCCAATTTGAGGGTCCACCCCTCGAGCAGTACTTC. It specifies CASSQFEGPPLEQYF.

The chain uses TRBV19 and TRBJ2-7, with D perhaps TRBD2 (6 bases). Trimming cost V 6 bases and J 6 bases, with 18 bases left between them. CDR1 and CDR2 from the germline V gene are LNHDA and SQIVND (reference sequence). This CDR3 is built from 14 residues. CDR3 residues: CASSVGGRYVEQYF. The CDR3 DNA reads TGTGCCAGTAGCGTGGGGGGTCGGTATGTCGAGCAGTACTTC.

The chain recombines TRBV5-1 with TRBJ2-7; 10 bases are a match to TRBD2. The CDR3 length is 15 residues. Germline CDR1 is SGHRS and CDR2 is YFSETQ. V dropped 1 base and J dropped 5; count of bases not matched to a gene: 6. CDR3 protein: CASSLLEREGHEQYF. CDR3 coding DNA: TGCGCCAGCAGCTTGTTGGAGCGGGAGGGCCACGAGCAGTACTTC. Drawing the rest from reference TRBV5-1 and TRBJ2-7, the complete variable domain is KAGVTQTPRYLIKTRGQQVTLSCSPISGHRSVSWYQQTPGQGLQFLFEYFSETQRNKGNFPGRFSGRQFSNSRSEMNVSTLELGDSALYLCASSLLEREGHEQYFGPGTRLTVT.

The CDR3 DNA reads TGTGCCAGTAGTGTAGCTAGCGGCTACGAGCAGTACTTC. It specifies CASSVASGYEQYF. This chain uses TRBV19 with TRBJ2-5, with 7 bases identical to TRBD2. The end of the DNA fits TRBJ2-7 better, so the J call may be wrong. Germline CDR1 reads LNHDA; CDR2 reads SQIVND (reference sequence). This CDR3 region has 13 residues.